This T cell receptor (beta chain) was captured in a study of HIV-infected patients and healthy controls. Points on this clonotype: Its antigen is unknown.

cDNA was made from 500 ng RNA using alpha and beta constant primers. Using multiplexing indices, alpha and beta chain libraries were generated apart by chain-specific third strand synthesis. TCRdb ran MiXCR on the 5' RACE reads and lists one entry per CDR3 protein. The sample shows 13,000 to 15,000 distinct CDR3 sequences, roughly a tenth of them seen only once. Notes on the study in general: Significantly higher mean Gini indices appeared in HIV-infected repertoires, possibly reflecting oligoclonality.

The CDR3 runs 12 residues. Trimming took 4 bases from V and 7 from J; bases not matched to a gene: 4. Germline loops: CDR1 SGHDT, CDR2 YYEEEE. Whole blood was used without fractionation, so all unsorted peripheral T cells were included. Material: blood. This clonotype was obtained from an adult in good health. The chain employs TRBV5-6 and TRBJ1-2; 7 bases align to TRBD1. CDR3 bases: TGTGCCAGCAGCCCAGGGACAGTTGGCTACACCTTC. Protein: CASSPGTVGYTF.